The 8 T cell receptor beta chains in this list originate from one sample, sequenced in a study of cytomegalovirus exposure and HLA in healthy donors (dated by TCRdb to about 2017). The library was prepared using the immunoSEQ multiplex PCR assay. For the multiplex PCR, a mixture combining 60 forward primers for TCR Vbeta segments and 13 reverse primers for TCR Jbeta segments was used. TCRdb holds this immuneACCESS table with in-frame rearrangements only. Some clones are missing; in checked studies, unresolved V genes explain under half, and the rest has no known cause. The sample profile shows some 130,000 clones; about 70% of them were found once. The ten most abundant clones make up 2.5% to 3.5% of the sample. Source material: PBMCs. Receptors were obtained from a middle-aged man in good health and CMV-seronegative.

The chain employs TRBV30 and TRBJ1-1, with D hard to call. Trimming took off 1 base at V and 1 base at J, with 7 bases between the two ends. From germline, CDR1 is GTSNPN and CDR2 SVGIG (reference sequence). CDR3 size: 13 residues. In DNA form, the CDR3 reads TGTGCCTGGAGTGAACAGCAGAACACTGAAGCTTTCTTT. Encoded protein: CAWSEQQNTEAFF.

CDR3 DNA: TGTGCCAGCAGCGACCCAGCGGGAGGGGGTGTGGGGGAGCAGTACTTC. This encodes CASSDPAGGGVGEQYF. The rearrangement uses TRBV7-8 and TRBJ2-7; 10 bases are a match to TRBD2. The CDR3 loop spans 16 amino acids. After removal of 5 bases from V and 7 bases from J, the junction contained 14 bases not matched to a gene. Germline values: CDR1 SGHVS, CDR2 FQNEAQ. Supplemented by reference TRBV7-8 and TRBJ2-7, the full variable domain reads GAGVSQSPRYKVAKRGQDVALRCDPISGHVSLFWYQQALGQGPEFLTYFQNEAQLDKSGLPSDRFFAERPEGSVSTLKIQRTQQEDSAVYLCASSDPAGGGVGEQYFGPGTRLTVT.

The chain is built from TRBV28 and TRBJ2-5; 9 positions agree with TRBD2. There are 15 residues in the CDR3. V was pared by 5 bases and J by 4 bases, with 8 bases of the junction left unmatched. Germline V lookup: CDR1 MDHEN, CDR2 SYDVKM. The chain's CDR3 is CASSIGGRAGETQYF. CDR3 coding DNA: TGTGCCAGCAGTATAGGCGGGAGGGCGGGAGAGACCCAGTACTTC.

This clone appeared a single time. This sequence joins TRBV7-6 and TRBJ2-1; D uncertain. CDR3 length: 14 amino acids. Trimming stripped 8 bases from V and 0 bases from J, with 11 bases between. In germline, CDR1 is SGHVS, CDR2 FNYEAQ. The chain's CDR3 is CASSPYPSYNEQFF. CDR3 sequence (DNA): TGTGCCAGCTCCCCCTATCCCTCCTACAATGAGCAGTTCTTC.

The rearrangement uses TRBV10-3 and TRBJ2-1; TRBD2 agrees at 13 bases. Germline CDR1 and CDR2: ENHRY and SYGVKD. With 3 bases clipped from V and 7 bases from J, the junction kept 3 bases outside the gene matches. This CDR3 comprises 15 residues. The CDR3 sequence is CAISELAGGPNEQFF. In DNA, the CDR3 is TGTGCCATCAGTGAACTAGCGGGAGGGCCTAATGAGCAGTTCTTC.

The genes are TRBV5-4 and TRBJ1-2; a weak D match, TRBD1 (6 bases). The length of the CDR3 is 14 residues. CDR1 and CDR2 (germline): SGHNT, YYREEE (reference sequence). Between the trimmed V and J ends, which lost 4 bases and 0 bases, there was a span of 10 bases. For the CDR3, the DNA is TGTGCCAGCAGCCCCAGGACAGCTAACTATGGCTACACCTTC. This gives the protein CASSPRTANYGYTF. Using reference TRBV5-4 and TRBJ1-2 for the parts outside the CDR3, the full variable domain is ETGVTQSPTHLIKTRGQQVTLRCSSQSGHNTVSWYQQALGQGPQFIFQYYREEENGRGNFPPRFSGLQFPNYSSELNVNALELDDSALYLCASSPRTANYGYTFGSGTRLTVV.

This clone is a singleton in its sample. The chain carries TRBV4-3 and TRBJ1-4, with TRBD1 matching 8 bases. The CDR3 is 15 amino acids. Per germline, CDR1 LGHNA and CDR2 YSLEER. The V gene end was trimmed by 3 bases and the J gene end by 6 bases; junction bases not matched to a gene: 6. The chain's CDR3 is CASSHTGGEDEKLFF. CDR3 nucleotides: TGCGCCAGCAGCCATACAGGGGGTGAAGATGAAAAACTGTTTTTT.

This chain links TRBV28 with TRBJ1-3; perhaps TRBD1 as D (6 bases). Germline V gene lookup returns CDR1 MDHEN and CDR2 SYDVKM. The length of the CDR3 is 15 residues. V was shortened by 6 bases and J by 3 bases, with 15 bases between the two germline ends. The CDR3 coding sequence is TGTGCCAGCAGCCCCTACAACAGGGATGGAAACACCATATATTTT. As protein: CASSPYNRDGNTIYF.